This is a list of T cell receptor beta chains from one sample in a study of control samples from healthy donors and cancer patients. The data were produced by immunoSEQ multiplex PCR, yet TCRdb's version contains in-frame clones alone and is incomplete. The sample records some 120,000 clones, less than 90% being singletons. Specimen: blood. These receptors came from a man in his late teens or twenties in good health. The CDR3 runs from the conserved cysteine through the conserved F or W. D genes are given only for firm matches. Clone size is given for some rows only: seen once, a few or many times, or a class if the clone is expanded.

>TRBJ1-4|TRBV27|.|.
TGTGCCAGCACCCCTAGGGCTAATGAAAAACTGTTTTTT
CASTPRANEKLFF
>TRBJ1-1|TRBV12-5|.|.
TGTGCTAGTGGTTTGGGAGGGGGGGTCACTGAAGCTTTCTTT
CASGLGGGVTEAFF
>TRBJ2-4|TRBV5-1|.|.
TGCGCCAGCAGCTTGGATAGGGGAGCCAAAAACATTCAGTACTTC
CASSLDRGAKNIQYF
>TRBJ1-1|TRBV5-1|.|once
TGCGCCAGCCATCCGGACAGAATGAACACTGAAGCTTTCTTT
CASHPDRMNTEAFF
>TRBJ1-5|TRBV10-2|TRBD1|.
TGCGCCAGCAGACTCGACAGGGGAGGCAATCAGCCCCAGCATTTT
CASRLDRGGNQPQHF
>TRBJ2-6|TRBV27|.|many
TGTGCCAGCTCAAGGGAAGCTGGGGCCAACGTCCTGACTTTC
CASSREAGANVLTF
>TRBJ1-1|TRBV11-2|.|few
TGTGCCAGCAGCTTTGGTGTCTTATTGAACACTGAAGCTTTCTTT
CASSFGVLLNTEAFF
>TRBJ2-3|TRBV28|.|.
TGTGCCAGCAGTTTTGGCGCAGCTAGCACAGATACGCAGTATTTT
CASSFGAASTDTQYF
>TRBJ2-1|TRBV18|.|.
TGTGCCAGCTCACCCGAGGGGATCTCCTACAATGAGCAGTTCTTC
CASSPEGISYNEQFF
>TRBJ1-1|TRBV19|TRBD1|.
TGTGCCAGTAGTGGACAGGGTTGGACTGAAGCTTTCTTT
CASSGQGWTEAFF
>TRBJ1-4|TRBV2|TRBD1|.
TGTGCCACCACGAAGGACAGGGGAAATGAAAAACTGTTTTTT
CATTKDRGNEKLFF
>TRBJ2-1|TRBV30|.|.
TGTGCCTGGAGTGATGGCAGACGAAGCGATGAGCAGTTCTTC
CAWSDGRRSDEQFF
>TRBJ1-2|TRBV19|TRBD1|.
TGTGCCAGTAGTGCCCGGGACAGGGGGCCTGGCTACACCTTC
CASSARDRGPGYTF
>TRBJ2-7|TRBV11-2|.|.
TGTGCCAGCAGGGGGGGCTACGAGCAGTACTTC
CASRGGYEQYF
>TRBJ2-3|TRBV5-4|TRBD2|.
TGTGCCAGCAGCATGACAAGACTAGCGGGAGGGATTAGCACAGATACGCAGTATTTT
CASSMTRLAGGISTDTQYF
>TRBJ1-2|TRBV7-2|TRBD1|.
TGTGCCAGCAGCTTAGAAGGGGACAGAGCTTTCCGAGGCTACACCTTC
CASSLEGDRAFRGYTF
>TRBJ2-1|TRBV28|.|.
TGTGCCAGCGGAACCTTGGGTGTGAGCTCCTACAATGAGCAGTTCTTC
CASGTLGVSSYNEQFF